The source of this TCR beta chain is a study of PD-1 blockade in mismatch repair-deficient tumors. General study findings and limits: Rapid post-treatment expansion, then contraction, generally preceding radiologic response, marked tumor-resident clones.

The V gene's germline CDR1 is MNHEY and CDR2 SVGAGI. There are 13 residues in the CDR3. V gave up 7 bases and J gave up 1 base, with 7 bases separating them. The TCR-sequenced patients were a few responders to pembrolizumab. With respect to this clone: The antigen is unknown.

Method: immunoSEQ multiplex PCR; TCRdb's copy keeps in-frame clones and lacks some. The sample shows about 68,000 clones, about 78% of them seen only once. This TCR derives from an adult with mismatch repair-deficient cancer. The sequenced sample was peripheral blood, obtained 2 weeks after starting pembrolizumab. The V and J genes are TRBV6-5 and TRBJ2-2; D not certain. The DNA for the CDR3 is TGTGCCAGCACCCCCGGGAACACCGGGGAGCTGTTTTTT. Amino acids: CASTPGNTGELFF.